This T cell receptor beta chain emerged from a study of glioma-infiltrating T cells after dendritic cell vaccination. Here immunoSEQ multiplex PCR was the method, and the copy in TCRdb shows in-frame clones only, minus some. The sample lists tens of thousands of clones, around 83% occurring once. Time point in this sample: after dendritic cell vaccination, including at tumor progression/relapse. The CDR3 is 13 residues long. Trimming removed 5 bases from V and 3 bases from J, with 10 bases in between. Germline CDR1 and CDR2: MNHEY and SVGAGI. The specimen comprised blood, sampled after dendritic cell vaccination. This TCR derives from a human donor with glioblastoma. The chain couples TRBV6-5 to TRBJ1-1, with D possibly matching TRBD1 (5 bases). The CDR3 DNA follows: TGTGCCAGCAGTAGCGACAGCTACACTGAAGCTTTCTTT. Its protein product is CASSSDSYTEAFF.